This T cell receptor beta chain was profiled in a study of T cell changes during pregnancy in multiple sclerosis (dated by TCRdb to the late 2010s). Background on the whole study: Changes in the T cell repertoire over the course of pregnancy were examined in this study in women with multiple sclerosis.

Receptor amplification or capture employed the immunoSEQ multiplex PCR assay. In TCRdb, the immuneACCESS table is reduced to in-frame sequences with V and J assigned. These tables do not hold every clone; where another copy was compared, an unresolved V gene accounts for under half, and the others remain unexplained. Recorded for this sample are 45,000 to 55,000 clones; 88% of them occurred a single time. The ten largest clones capture 0.95% to 1.5% of the sample. Remarks on this clone: Its antigen is currently not known. Base qualities are not at hand, and no much larger clone is one base apart.

Measured from the cysteine to the phenylalanine, the CDR3 is 15 residues long. The DNA shown is the 45-base CDR3, in frame from base 1. Compared with germline, V lacks 6 bases and J lacks 6 bases; bases without a gene match: 9. Reading the germline V gene gives CDR1 KGHSH and CDR2 LQKENI. Sequences were derived from CD4+ T cells from peripheral blood mononuclear cells, sampled in the second trimester of pregnancy. In this chain, TRBV18 is recombined with TRBJ2-7; 12 of the junction bases match TRBD2. This TCR came from a female donor with multiple sclerosis, enrolled in a pregnancy study. The sequenced DNA: TGTGCCAGCTCGTCGACTAGCGGGAGAGTTCGCGAGCAGTACTTC. It codes for CASSSTSGRVREQYF.